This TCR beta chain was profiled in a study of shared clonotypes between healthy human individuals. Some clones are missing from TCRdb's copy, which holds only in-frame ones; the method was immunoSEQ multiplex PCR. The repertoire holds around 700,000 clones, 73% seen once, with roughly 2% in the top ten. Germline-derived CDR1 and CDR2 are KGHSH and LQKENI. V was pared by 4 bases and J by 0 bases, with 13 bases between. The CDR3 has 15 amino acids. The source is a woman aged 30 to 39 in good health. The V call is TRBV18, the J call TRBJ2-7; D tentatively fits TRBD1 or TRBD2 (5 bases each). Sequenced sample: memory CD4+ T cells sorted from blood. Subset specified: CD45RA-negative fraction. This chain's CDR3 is CASSLGNGGSYEQYF. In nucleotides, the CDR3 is TGTGCCAGCTCACTAGGTAATGGGGGCTCCTACGAGCAGTACTTC. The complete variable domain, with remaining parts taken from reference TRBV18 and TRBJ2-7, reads NAGVMQNPRHLVRRRGQEARLRCSPMKGHSHVYWYRQLPEEGLKFMVYLQKENIIDESGMPKERFSAEFPKEGPSILRIQQVVRGDSAAYFCASSLGNGGSYEQYFGPGTRLTVT.